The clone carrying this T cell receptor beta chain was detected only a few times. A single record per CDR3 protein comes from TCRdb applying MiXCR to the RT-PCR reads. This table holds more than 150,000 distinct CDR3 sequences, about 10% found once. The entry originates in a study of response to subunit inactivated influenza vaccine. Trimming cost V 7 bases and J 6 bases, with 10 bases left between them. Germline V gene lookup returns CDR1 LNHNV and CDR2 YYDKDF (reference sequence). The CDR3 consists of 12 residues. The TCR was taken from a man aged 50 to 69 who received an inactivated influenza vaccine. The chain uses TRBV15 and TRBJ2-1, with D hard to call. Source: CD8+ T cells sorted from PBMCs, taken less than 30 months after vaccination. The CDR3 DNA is TGTGCCACCATTGGTTCCCGCAATGAGCAGTTCTTC. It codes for CATIGSRNEQFF.